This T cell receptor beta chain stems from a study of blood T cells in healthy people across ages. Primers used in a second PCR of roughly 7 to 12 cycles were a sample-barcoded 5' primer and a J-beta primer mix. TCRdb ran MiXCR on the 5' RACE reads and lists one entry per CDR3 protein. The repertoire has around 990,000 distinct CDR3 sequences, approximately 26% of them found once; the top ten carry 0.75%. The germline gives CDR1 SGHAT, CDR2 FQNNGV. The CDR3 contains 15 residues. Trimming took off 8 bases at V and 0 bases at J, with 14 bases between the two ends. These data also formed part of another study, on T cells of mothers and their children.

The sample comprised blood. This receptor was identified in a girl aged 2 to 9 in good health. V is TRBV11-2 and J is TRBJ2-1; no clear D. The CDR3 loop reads CASSTERLSYNEQFF. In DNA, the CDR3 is TGTGCCAGCTCCACTGAGAGACTCTCCTACAATGAGCAGTTCTTC.